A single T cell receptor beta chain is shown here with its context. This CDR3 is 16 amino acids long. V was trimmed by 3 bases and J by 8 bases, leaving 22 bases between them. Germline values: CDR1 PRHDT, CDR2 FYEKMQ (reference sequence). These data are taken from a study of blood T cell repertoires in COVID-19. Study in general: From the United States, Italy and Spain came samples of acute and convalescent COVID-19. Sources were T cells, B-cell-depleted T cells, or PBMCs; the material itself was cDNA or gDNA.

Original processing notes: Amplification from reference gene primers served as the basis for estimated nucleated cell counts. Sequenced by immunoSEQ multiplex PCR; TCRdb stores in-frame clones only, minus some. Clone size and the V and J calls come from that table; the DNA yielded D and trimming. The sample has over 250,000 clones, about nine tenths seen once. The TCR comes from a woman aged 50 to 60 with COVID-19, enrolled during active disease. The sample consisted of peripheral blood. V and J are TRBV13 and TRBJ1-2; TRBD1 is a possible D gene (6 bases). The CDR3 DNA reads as TGTGCCAGCAGCTTCGGCAGGGCCCGATCCAGGGGAGGCTACACCTTC. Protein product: CASSFGRARSRGGYTF.